Here is one TCR beta chain with its context. What it recognizes is unknown. The read terminates 3 residues before the CDR3 end, so the remaining end is supplied by the germline J gene. The data derive from a study of T cells in women clearing cervical HPV infection. Study background: Controls gave blood once infection was undetectable; cases at lesion identification. Notes on the study in general: Cases and controls were distinguished at AUC around 0.8 by richness and V genes. TRBV6-7 relative abundance averaged 0.11% in cases and about 0.15% in controls.

The length of the CDR3 is 14 residues. Germline-derived CDR1 and CDR2 are SGHNT and YYREEE (reference sequence). The ends were cut back, 2 bases at V and 7 bases at J, with 12 bases in the middle. immunoSEQ multiplex PCR used an average of around 1,200 ng genomic DNA. The protocol was immunoSEQ multiplex PCR, while the TCRdb copy is restricted to in-frame clones and leaves out a portion. Its table records 40,000 to 60,000 clones. V usage is TRBV5-4 and J usage is TRBJ1-4; D gene uncertain. The sequenced sample consisted of blood buffy coat. This receptor was identified in a woman between 18 and 70 years old with a cervical HPV16 infection that either progressed to CIN3+ or cleared (not recorded which). CDR3 residues: CASSFEAEGEKLFF. The CDR3 DNA, read in part, is TGTGCCAGCAGCTTCGAGGCCGAGGGTGAAAAA.